The 22 T cell receptor beta chains below all came from one sample that was sequenced in a study of blood T cell repertoires in COVID-19. TCRdb's copy holds only in-frame clones and misses some; the assay was immunoSEQ multiplex PCR. The data show around 160,000 clones, around 81% seen once. Sequenced: peripheral blood. The receptors stem from a man between 60 and 75 years old with active or convalescent COVID-19.

V is TRBV18 and J is TRBJ2-1; D might be TRBD1 (6 bases). With 4 bases removed from V and 8 bases from J, the gap between germline ends came to 9 bases. This CDR3 comprises 12 residues. Germline-derived CDR1 and CDR2 are KGHSH and LQKENI. CDR3 sequence (DNA): TGTGCCAGCTCACTTGGGGGCTATGAGCAGTTCTTC. This encodes CASSLGGYEQFF.

The genes are TRBV5-1 and TRBJ2-5; D is unclear. V shed 4 bases and J shed 0 bases, with 4 bases lying between them. The CDR3 length is 12 residues. CDR1 and CDR2 (germline): SGHRS, YFSETQ. The CDR3 sequence is CASSENQETQYF. CDR3 coding DNA: TGCGCCAGCAGCGAGAACCAAGAGACCCAGTACTTC. Based on the CDR3 plus reference TRBV5-1 and TRBJ2-5, the full variable domain is KAGVTQTPRYLIKTRGQQVTLSCSPISGHRSVSWYQQTPGQGLQFLFEYFSETQRNKGNFPGRFSGRQFSNSRSEMNVSTLELGDSALYLCASSENQETQYFGPGTRLLVL.

The chain recombines TRBV7-9 with TRBJ2-1, with D hard to call. V gave up 4 bases and J gave up 6 bases, with 7 bases separating them. Germline values: CDR1 SEHNR, CDR2 FQNEAQ (reference sequence). The CDR3 consists of 12 residues. CDR3 sequence: CASSSGGNEQFF. CDR3 in DNA: TGTGCCAGCAGCTCCGGTGGCAATGAGCAGTTCTTC.

This clone has just a few counts. The chain recombines TRBV2 with TRBJ2-6; D perhaps matches TRBD2 (5 bases). V was shortened by 8 bases and J by 1 base, with 12 bases between the two germline ends. The CDR3 totals 15 residues. The germline V gene encodes CDR1 SNHLY and CDR2 FYNNEI. The CDR3 is CASVLGSSGANVLTF. CDR3 bases: TGTGCCAGCGTACTAGGGTCTTCTGGGGCCAACGTCCTGACTTTC.

V and J are TRBV19 and TRBJ2-7, with 9 bases identical to TRBD1. The germline V gene has CDR1 LNHDA and CDR2 SQIVND (reference sequence). With 1 base clipped from V and 6 bases from J, the junction kept 7 bases outside the gene matches. The CDR3 contains 15 residues. The CDR3 sequence: CASSIAGQGISEQYF. The CDR3 DNA reads TGTGCCAGTAGTATAGCGGGACAGGGTATCTCCGAGCAGTACTTC.

The chain is built from TRBV2 and TRBJ1-5; weak D call: TRBD1 (5 bases). Germline V gene lookup returns CDR1 SNHLY and CDR2 FYNNEI. The CDR3 totals 15 residues. The V and J ends lost 3 bases and 2 bases respectively, with 11 bases between them. Here the CDR3 reads CASSDGGGGNQPQHF. In DNA, the CDR3 is TGTGCCAGCAGTGATGGGGGGGGTGGCAATCAGCCCCAGCATTTT.

This clone came up a few times. DNA for the CDR3: TGCGCCAGCAGCCTCAGGACAGCACCGGAGTCGCCCCTCCACTTT. Its protein product is CASSLRTAPESPLHF. V gene TRBV4-1 combines with J gene TRBJ1-6; D is perhaps TRBD1 (6 bases). CDR3 length equals 15 residues. Trimming took off 4 bases at V and 13 bases at J, with 20 bases between the two ends. Germline CDR1 MGHRA, CDR2 YSYEKL.

The V and J genes are TRBV24-1 and TRBJ2-3; tentatively, D is TRBD2 (5 bases). CDR3 length: 16 residues. The germline V gene has CDR1 KGHDR and CDR2 SFDVKD. The V end was cut by 1 base, the J end by 0 bases, with 10 bases between. Here the CDR3 DNA reads TGTGCCACCAGTGATTTTCAGAGCGGTAGCACAGATACGCAGTATTTT. Translation gives CATSDFQSGSTDTQYF.

The chain combines TRBV18 with TRBJ2-7; weak D call: TRBD2 (6 bases). This CDR3 is built from 16 residues. In germline, CDR1 is KGHSH, CDR2 LQKENI. Trimming cost V 3 bases and J 5 bases, with 20 bases left between them. The CDR3 DNA reads TGTGCCAGCTCACCCGTGACAGTTCGCGGGATACACGAGCAGTACTTC. Translated, it gives CASSPVTVRGIHEQYF.

V gene TRBV20-1 combines with J gene TRBJ2-3; 8 bases are shared with TRBD2. Trimming at V came to 3 bases and at J to 1 base, leaving 6 bases not matched to a gene. The CDR3 sequence is 15 residues long. The germline gives CDR1 DFQATT, CDR2 SNEGSKA (reference sequence). The CDR3 bases are TGCAGTGCTAGTCAGCGGGGGAGAGGCACAGATACGCAGTATTTT. Protein sequence: CSASQRGRGTDTQYF.

The chain employs TRBV11-2 and TRBJ2-2; the match to TRBD1 covers 11 bases. The V and J ends lost 5 bases and 4 bases, in that order; junction bases with no gene match: 3. CDR1 and CDR2 from the germline V gene are SGHAT and FQNNGV. The length of the CDR3 is 15 residues. The CDR3, as DNA: TGTGCCAGCAGCCGGACAGGGGGCATCACCGGGGAGCTGTTTTTT. It translates to CASSRTGGITGELFF.

The gene calls are TRBV5-1 and TRBJ2-1; TRBD1 matches at 10 bases. V dropped 7 bases and J dropped 10; count of bases not matched to a gene: 11. This CDR3 has 14 amino acids. The germline gives CDR1 SGHRS, CDR2 YFSETQ. In DNA, the CDR3 is TGCGCCAGCGACACGGGACAGGGGAGGGGCGAGCAGTTCTTC. It translates to CASDTGQGRGEQFF.

The chain joins TRBV20-1 to TRBJ1-1, with 7 bases aligning to TRBD1. The CDR3 runs to 10 residues. V dropped 5 bases and J dropped 11; count of bases not matched to a gene: 5. The V gene's germline CDR1 is DFQATT and CDR2 SNEGSKA (reference sequence). The CDR3 DNA sequence: TGCAGTGCTGATGACAGGGTCGCTTTCTTT. Translating it yields CSADDRVAFF.

This clone appeared once. Here the CDR3 reads CASNLGQGLYEQYF. The CDR3 nucleotides are TGTGCCAGCAATCTGGGACAGGGGTTATACGAGCAGTACTTC. The rearrangement links TRBV6-5 to TRBJ2-7; 10 nucleotides agree with TRBD1. CDR3 length: 14 amino acids. Trimming at V came to 7 bases and at J to 4 bases, leaving 7 bases not matched to a gene. In germline, CDR1 is MNHEY, CDR2 SVGAGI.

The chain carries TRBV2 and TRBJ2-3, with a tentative D call TRBD2 (5 bases). Trimming took 3 bases from V and 1 from J, leaving 11 bases between them. This CDR3 contains 15 residues. Germline CDR1 SNHLY, CDR2 FYNNEI. The CDR3 DNA reads TGTGCCAGCAGTGACGAGGGAGTGGGCACAGATACGCAGTATTTT. It codes for CASSDEGVGTDTQYF.

This chain uses TRBV7-2 with TRBJ1-2; D might be TRBD1 (6 bases). Germline V gene sequence: CDR1 SGHTA, CDR2 FQGNSA. Trimming took off 1 base at V and 7 bases at J, with 10 bases between the two ends. The CDR3 has 13 amino acids. The CDR3 sequence is CASSLVSGAGYTF. The CDR3 nucleotides read TGTGCCAGCAGCTTAGTGTCAGGGGCTGGCTACACCTTC.

The V gene is TRBV11-2, the J gene TRBJ2-2; D perhaps matches TRBD1 (5 bases). The germline V and J ends were trimmed by 1 base and 6 bases, with 15 bases remaining between them. The CDR3 runs 16 residues. Germline V gene sequence: CDR1 SGHAT, CDR2 FQNNGV. The CDR3 bases are TGTGCCAGCAGCTTAGTTCGAGCAGGGCCGGCCGGGGAGCTGTTTTTT. Translation gives CASSLVRAGPAGELFF.

The chain recombines TRBV6-4 with TRBJ2-3, with TRBD2 identical over 11 bases. Trimming cost V 0 bases and J 4 bases; bases outside gene matches: 0. Germline CDR1 MRHNA, CDR2 SNTAGT. The CDR3 loop spans 15 amino acids. In DNA form, the CDR3 reads TGTGCCAGCAGTGACTCACTAGCGGGGGCAGATACGCAGTATTTT. Protein product: CASSDSLAGADTQYF.

This chain uses TRBV18 with TRBJ2-1; a possible D gene is TRBD2 (5 bases). Germline CDR1 and CDR2: KGHSH and LQKENI. V gave up 3 bases and J gave up 4 bases, with 10 bases separating them. The CDR3 extends over 14 amino acids. The CDR3 bases are TGTGCCAGCTCACCCGCCGAGGGATACAATGAGCAGTTCTTC. Translating gives CASSPAEGYNEQFF.

V and J are TRBV5-1 and TRBJ2-7; 10 positions agree with TRBD2. Germline loops: CDR1 SGHRS, CDR2 YFSETQ. Trimming removed 4 bases from V and 7 bases from J; junction bases left unmatched: 17. CDR3 length equals 17 residues. CDR3 sequence: CASSPPLLAGDSGEQYF. Written as DNA, the CDR3 is TGCGCCAGCAGCCCCCCCCTGCTAGCGGGAGACTCTGGAGAGCAGTACTTC.

The rearrangement joins TRBV2 to TRBJ2-1, with D perhaps matching TRBD2 (6 bases). Germline-derived CDR1 and CDR2 are SNHLY and FYNNEI. The length of the CDR3 is 16 residues. V dropped 3 bases and J dropped 0 bases, with 12 bases sitting between them. CDR3 region: CASSDSGGGSYNEQFF. Written as DNA, the CDR3 is TGTGCCAGCAGTGATAGCGGCGGAGGCTCCTACAATGAGCAGTTCTTC. Combining the CDR3 with reference TRBV2 and TRBJ2-1 gives the whole variable domain EPEVTQTPSHQVTQMGQEVILRCVPISNHLYFYWYRQILGQKVEFLVSFYNNEISEKSEIFDDQFSVERPDGSNFTLKIRSTKLEDSAMYFCASSDSGGGSYNEQFFGPGTRLTVL.

The chain couples TRBV5-1 to TRBJ1-2, with TRBD1 matching 10 bases. There are 14 residues in the CDR3. Per germline, CDR1 SGHRS and CDR2 YFSETQ. Trimming at V came to 4 bases and at J to 6 bases, leaving 6 bases not matched to a gene. This CDR3 reads CASSLGQGTDGYTF. The CDR3 DNA follows: TGCGCCAGCAGCCTGGGACAGGGGACGGATGGCTACACCTTC. Complete variable domain (other parts from reference TRBV5-1 and TRBJ1-2): KAGVTQTPRYLIKTRGQQVTLSCSPISGHRSVSWYQQTPGQGLQFLFEYFSETQRNKGNFPGRFSGRQFSNSRSEMNVSTLELGDSALYLCASSLGQGTDGYTFGSGTRLTVV.